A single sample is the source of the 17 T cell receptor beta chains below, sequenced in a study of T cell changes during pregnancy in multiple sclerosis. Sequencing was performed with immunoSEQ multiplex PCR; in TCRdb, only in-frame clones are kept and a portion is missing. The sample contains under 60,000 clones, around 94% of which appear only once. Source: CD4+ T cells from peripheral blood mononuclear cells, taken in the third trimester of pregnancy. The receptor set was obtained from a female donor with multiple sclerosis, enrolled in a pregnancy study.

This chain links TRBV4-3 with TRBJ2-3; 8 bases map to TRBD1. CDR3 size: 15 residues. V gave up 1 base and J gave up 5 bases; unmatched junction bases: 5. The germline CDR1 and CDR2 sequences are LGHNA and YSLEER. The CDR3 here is CASSQARQGQDTQYF. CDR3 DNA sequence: TGCGCCAGCAGCCAAGCGAGACAGGGGCAAGATACGCAGTATTTT.

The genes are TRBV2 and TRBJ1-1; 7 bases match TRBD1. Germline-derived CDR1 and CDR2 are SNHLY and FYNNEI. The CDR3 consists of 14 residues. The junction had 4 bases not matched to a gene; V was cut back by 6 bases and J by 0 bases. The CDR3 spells CASRMGQLNTEAFF. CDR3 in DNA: TGTGCCAGCAGAATGGGACAGCTGAACACTGAAGCTTTCTTT.

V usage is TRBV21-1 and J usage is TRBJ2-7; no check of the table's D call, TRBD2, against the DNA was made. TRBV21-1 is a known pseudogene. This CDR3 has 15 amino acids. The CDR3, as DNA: TGTGCCAGCAGCAAAGGTAGCGGCCGTTCCTACGAGCAGTACTTC. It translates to CASSKGSGRSYEQYF.

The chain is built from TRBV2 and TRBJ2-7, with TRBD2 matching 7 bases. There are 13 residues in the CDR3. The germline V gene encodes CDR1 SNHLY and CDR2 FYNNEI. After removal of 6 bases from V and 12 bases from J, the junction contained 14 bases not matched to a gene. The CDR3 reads CASSLLTSLGWYF. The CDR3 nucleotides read TGTGCCAGCAGCCTACTGACTAGCCTTGGTTGGTACTTC.

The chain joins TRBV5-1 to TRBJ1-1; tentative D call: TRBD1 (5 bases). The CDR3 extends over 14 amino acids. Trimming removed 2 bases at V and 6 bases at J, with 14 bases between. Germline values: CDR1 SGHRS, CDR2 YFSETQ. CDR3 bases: TGCGCCAGCAGCTTAATCGGGGGTAACGCTGAAGCTTTCTTT. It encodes CASSLIGGNAEAFF.

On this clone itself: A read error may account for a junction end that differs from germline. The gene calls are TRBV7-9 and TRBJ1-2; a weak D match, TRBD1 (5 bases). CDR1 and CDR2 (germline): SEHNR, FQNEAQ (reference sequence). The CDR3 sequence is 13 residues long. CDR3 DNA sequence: TGTGCCAGCAGCCCCCGTGGGGGGAACAGACACTACTTC. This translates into CASSPRGGNRHYF.

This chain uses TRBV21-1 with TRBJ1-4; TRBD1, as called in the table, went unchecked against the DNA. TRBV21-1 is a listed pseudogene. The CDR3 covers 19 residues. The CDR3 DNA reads TGTGCCAGCAGCAAACTCATCCCTCCGAGGGGGTCACTTCGGGAAAAACTGTTTTTT. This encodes CASSKLIPPRGSLREKLFF.

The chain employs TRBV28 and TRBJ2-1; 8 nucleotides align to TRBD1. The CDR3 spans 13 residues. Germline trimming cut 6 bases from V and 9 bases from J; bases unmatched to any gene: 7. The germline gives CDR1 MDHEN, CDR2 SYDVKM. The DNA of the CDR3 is TGTGCCAGCAGCGTGGGACAGGAGATTGAGCAGTTCTTC. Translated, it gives CASSVGQEIEQFF. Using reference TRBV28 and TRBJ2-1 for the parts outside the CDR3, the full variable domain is DVKVTQSSRYLVKRTGEKVFLECVQDMDHENMFWYRQDPGLGLRLIYFSYDVKMKEKGDIPEGYSVSREKKERFSLILESASTNQTSMYLCASSVGQEIEQFFGPGTRLTVL.

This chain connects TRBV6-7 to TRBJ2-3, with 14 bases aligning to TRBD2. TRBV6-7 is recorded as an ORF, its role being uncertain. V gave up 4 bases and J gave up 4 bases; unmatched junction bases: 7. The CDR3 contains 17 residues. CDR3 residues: CASSFPGLAGDSDTQYF. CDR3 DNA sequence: TGTGCCAGCAGTTTCCCGGGACTAGCGGGAGATTCAGATACGCAGTATTTT.

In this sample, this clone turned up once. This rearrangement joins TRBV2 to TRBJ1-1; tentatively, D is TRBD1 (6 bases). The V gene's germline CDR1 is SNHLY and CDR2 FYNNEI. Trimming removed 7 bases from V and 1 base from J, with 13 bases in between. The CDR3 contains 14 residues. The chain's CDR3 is CASTGQHTNTEAFF. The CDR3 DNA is TGTGCCAGCACCGGACAGCATACGAACACTGAAGCTTTCTTT. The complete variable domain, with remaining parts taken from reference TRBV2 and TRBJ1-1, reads EPEVTQTPSHQVTQMGQEVILRCVPISNHLYFYWYRQILGQKVEFLVSFYNNEISEKSEIFDDQFSVERPDGSNFTLKIRSTKLEDSAMYFCASTGQHTNTEAFFGQGTRLTVV.

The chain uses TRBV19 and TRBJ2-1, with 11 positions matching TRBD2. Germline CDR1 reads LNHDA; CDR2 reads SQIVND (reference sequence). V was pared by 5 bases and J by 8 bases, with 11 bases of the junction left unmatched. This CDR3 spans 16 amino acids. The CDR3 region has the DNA TGTGCCAGTAGTGGGATAGCGGGAGGGCCATGGGATGAGCAGTTCTTC. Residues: CASSGIAGGPWDEQFF.

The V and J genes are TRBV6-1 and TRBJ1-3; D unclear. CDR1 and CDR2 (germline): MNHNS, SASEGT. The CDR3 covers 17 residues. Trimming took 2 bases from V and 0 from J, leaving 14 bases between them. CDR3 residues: CASSERLRSPSGNTIYF. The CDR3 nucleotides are TGTGCCAGCAGTGAAAGGTTACGGAGCCCCTCTGGAAACACCATATATTTT.

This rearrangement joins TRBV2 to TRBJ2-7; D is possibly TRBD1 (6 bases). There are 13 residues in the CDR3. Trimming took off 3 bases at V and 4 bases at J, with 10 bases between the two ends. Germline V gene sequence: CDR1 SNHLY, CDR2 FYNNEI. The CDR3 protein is CASSEDSKYEQYF. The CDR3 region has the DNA TGTGCCAGCAGTGAGGACAGTAAATACGAGCAGTACTTC.

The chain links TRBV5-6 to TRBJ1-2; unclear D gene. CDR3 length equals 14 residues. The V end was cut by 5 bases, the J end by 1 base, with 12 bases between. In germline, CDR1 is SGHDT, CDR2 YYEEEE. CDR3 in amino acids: CASRYRGGNYGYTF. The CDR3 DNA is TGTGCCAGCAGATACCGGGGAGGTAACTATGGCTACACCTTC.

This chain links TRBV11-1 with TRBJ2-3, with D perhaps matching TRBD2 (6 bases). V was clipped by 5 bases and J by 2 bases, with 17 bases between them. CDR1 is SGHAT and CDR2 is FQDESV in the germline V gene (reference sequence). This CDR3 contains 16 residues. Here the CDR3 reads CASSRTPGDVTDTQYF. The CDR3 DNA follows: TGTGCCAGCAGCAGAACCCCGGGGGACGTCACAGATACGCAGTATTTT.

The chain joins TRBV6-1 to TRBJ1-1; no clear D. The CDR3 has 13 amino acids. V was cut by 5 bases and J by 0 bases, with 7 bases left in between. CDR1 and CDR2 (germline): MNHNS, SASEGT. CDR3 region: CASSLTLNTEAFF. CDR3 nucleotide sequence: TGTGCCAGCAGTCTTACACTGAACACTGAAGCTTTCTTT.

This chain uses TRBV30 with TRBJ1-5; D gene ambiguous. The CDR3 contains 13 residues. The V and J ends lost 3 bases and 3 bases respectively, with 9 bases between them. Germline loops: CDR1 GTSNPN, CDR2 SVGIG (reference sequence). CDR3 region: CAWSPQYNQPQHF. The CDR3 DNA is TGTGCCTGGAGCCCACAGTACAATCAGCCCCAGCATTTT.